This T cell receptor beta chain came from a study of early T cells in non-severe SARS-CoV-2 infection (dated by TCRdb to the early 2020s). Turning to the overall study: Bulk RNA from unsorted whole blood was used for TCR sequencing, so alpha and beta chains could not be paired. Results and caveats for the whole study, not just this receptor: VDJdb matching was skewed toward anti-spike CD8 responses and likely underestimated virus-specific expansions by missing private and CD4 specificities.

The study was a case-control design nested within a healthcare worker cohort in London, UK, with weekly nasopharyngeal swab PCR tests and blood sampling. Between 23 and 31 March 2020, the week of the UK lockdown, healthcare workers were enrolled and then followed up weekly for as long as 16 weeks. Library creation used 5' RACE. For sequencing, a NextSeq 500 was employed. The TCR library protocol attached unique molecular identifiers to individual cDNA molecules to correct for sequencing error and PCR bias. TCR alpha and beta chains were both sequenced, and the abundances of alpha and beta sequences in each sample were closely correlated with each other. From the authors' description of their analysis: Decombinator V4 was used to perform V gene, J gene and CDR3 annotation of TCR sequences. TCRs were defined as expanded if a significant change between any two time points was detected under a Poisson model with p below 0.0001. TCR abundances were normalised to the total number of TCRs sequenced per sample and expressed as counts per million. TRAV1-2 paired with TRAJ12, TRAJ20 or TRAJ33 defined MAIT TCRs, while TRAV10 paired with TRAJ18 defined iNKT TCRs. VDJdb, accessed 1 November 2021, was searched for CMV, EBV and SARS-CoV-2 annotated TCRs, with TCRs annotated for multiple antigens excluded. The public reads were run again by TCRdb, first through fastp at Q25 and then through MiXCR, and only productive beta chains were kept. CDR3 protein duplicates are merged, each entry listing the most common genes and DNA. Clone size and V and J calls follow TCRdb, not the original study. This sample comprises about 120,000 distinct CDR3 sequences, around 12% of them detected only once. 3.5% to 4% of the sample is in the top ten clones.

This clonotype was observed at least ten times. The specificity of this receptor is unknown. No qualities accompany the bases; no much larger clone lies one base away. The germline V gene sets CDR1 to KGHSH and CDR2 to LQKENI. Reading from cysteine to phenylalanine, the CDR3 counts 16 amino acids. Of the read, only the CDR3 DNA is kept; its 48 bases are in frame from base 1. The junction shows trimming of 0 bases on V and 8 bases on J, plus 19 bases between the germline ends. This sequence was found in an adult who was a healthcare worker with PCR-confirmed SARS-CoV-2 infection or an uninfected control (not recorded which). Source: whole blood, taken at baseline. The chain was built from TRBV18 and TRBJ1-1; the D gene is perhaps TRBD1, on 6 matching bases. The CDR3 protein: CASSPPVGVLRGEAFF. The DNA reads as follows: TGTGCCAGCTCACCACCGGTTGGGGTACTCAGGGGAGAAGCTTTCTTT.